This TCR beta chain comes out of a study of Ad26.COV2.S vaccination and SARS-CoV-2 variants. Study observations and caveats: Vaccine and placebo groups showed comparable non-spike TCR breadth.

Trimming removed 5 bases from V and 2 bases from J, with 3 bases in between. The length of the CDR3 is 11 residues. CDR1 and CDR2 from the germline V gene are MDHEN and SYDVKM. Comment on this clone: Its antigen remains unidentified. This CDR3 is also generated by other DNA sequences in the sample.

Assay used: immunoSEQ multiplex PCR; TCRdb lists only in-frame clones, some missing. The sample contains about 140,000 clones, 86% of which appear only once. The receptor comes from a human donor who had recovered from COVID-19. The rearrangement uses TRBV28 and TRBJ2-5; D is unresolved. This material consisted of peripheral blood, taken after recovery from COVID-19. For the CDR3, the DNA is TGTGCCAGCAGTCGGCAAGAGACCCAGTACTTC. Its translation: CASSRQETQYF.